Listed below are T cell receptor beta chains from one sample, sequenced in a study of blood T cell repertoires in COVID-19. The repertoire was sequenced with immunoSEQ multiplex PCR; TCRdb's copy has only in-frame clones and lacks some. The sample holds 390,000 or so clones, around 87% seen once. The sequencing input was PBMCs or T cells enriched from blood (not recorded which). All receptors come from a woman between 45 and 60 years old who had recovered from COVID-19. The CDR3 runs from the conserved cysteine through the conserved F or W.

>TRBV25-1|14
CASSDQGALYGYTF
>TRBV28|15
CASSFGGNSGNTIYF
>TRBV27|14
CASRLQGAGEKLFF
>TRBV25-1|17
CASSESILLSSYNEQFF
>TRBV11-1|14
CASSPVRGGTEAFF
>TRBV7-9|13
CASSLVTAAEAFF
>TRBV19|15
CASSRVAGPYNEQFF
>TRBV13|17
CASSLVTDRRSTDTQYF
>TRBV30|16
CAWSSNYDRVNRPQHF
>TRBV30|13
CAWSFGGSTEAFF
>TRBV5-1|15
CASSSWGDSQETQYF
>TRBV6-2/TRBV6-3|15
CASSYVARSADTQYF
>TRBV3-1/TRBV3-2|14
CASSPPEGSYEQFF
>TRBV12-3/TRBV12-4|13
CASSLSRTAELFF
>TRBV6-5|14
CASSYLLRDSPLHF
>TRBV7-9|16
CASSPGTVVNDSPLHF
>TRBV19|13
CASSVTVNTEAFF
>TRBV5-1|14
CASSFSGTTYGYTF
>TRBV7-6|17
CASSSEGRSSGANVLTF
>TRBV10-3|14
CAISEGRQVVGYTF
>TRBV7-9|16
CASSLTPSALTDTQYF
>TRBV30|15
CAWSVIGGEEETQYF
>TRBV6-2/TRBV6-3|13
CASSYSEGAEAFF
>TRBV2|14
CASNGQSLFNEQFF
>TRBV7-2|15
CASSLRQGPHNEQFF
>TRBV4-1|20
CASSQSGLAGGPTSYNEQFF
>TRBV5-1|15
CASSLEHRGGETQYF
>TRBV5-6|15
CASSWGQGAEGGYTF
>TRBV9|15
CASSVALGTPDTQYF
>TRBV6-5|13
CASFMAGAYEQYF
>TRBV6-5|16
CASSYSPGTSYNEQFF
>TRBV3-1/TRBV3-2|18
CASSKGLAGGIPTDTQYF
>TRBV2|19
CASRADSRGQIWAGGELFF
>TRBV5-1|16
CASSSLTGNSYNEQFF
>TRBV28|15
CASSFPGTDSYGYTF
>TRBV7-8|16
CASSLSPGQSNQPQHF
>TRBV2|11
CASSSREAQYF
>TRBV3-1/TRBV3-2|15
CASSQGRDPNQPQHF
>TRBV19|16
CATQTGTKYSNQPQHF
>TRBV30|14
CAWNFHLDGEGYTF
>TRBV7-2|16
CASSRSGGISNQPQHF
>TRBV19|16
CASSLPRDRRNNEQFF
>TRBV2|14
CASRDRGGIYEQYF
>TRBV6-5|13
CASSYVRNYGYTF
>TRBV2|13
CASRQSSQGEQYF
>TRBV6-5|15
CASRDRSSGANVLTF
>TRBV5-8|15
CASSPRGSSTDTQYF
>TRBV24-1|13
CATSDPGTGGAFF
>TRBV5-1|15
CASSLRGGLFDEQFF
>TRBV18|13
CASTTGLNEKLFF
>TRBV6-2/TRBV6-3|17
CASSYRRTGTDRFGYTF
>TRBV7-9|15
CASSTTTGINEKLFF
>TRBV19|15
CASSAWTVPNYGYTF
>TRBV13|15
CASSLWQRGNTEAFF
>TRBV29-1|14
CSVAGHHSGNTIYF
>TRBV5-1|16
CASSSQTGGLNTEAFF
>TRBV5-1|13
CASSLDSHGELFF
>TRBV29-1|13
CSVASYSNQPQHF